The 24 T cell receptor beta chains below were found in one sample sequenced in a study of blood T cell repertoires in COVID-19. Profiling relied on immunoSEQ multiplex PCR, and the TCRdb table lists in-frame clones only, not all of them. The sample lists 85,000 to 120,000 clones; more than 80% were seen once. Specimen: peripheral blood. These receptors were taken from a woman aged 55-69 years with acute or convalescent COVID-19.

The rearrangement uses TRBV9 and TRBJ2-7; D remains unclear. CDR3 length equals 14 residues. Trimming removed 0 bases from V and 4 bases from J, with 11 bases in between. The germline V gene encodes CDR1 SGDLS and CDR2 YYNGEE. The CDR3 here is CASSVGVDWYEQYF. DNA of the CDR3: TGTGCCAGCAGCGTAGGGGTAGACTGGTACGAGCAGTACTTC.

In this sample, this clone turned up a few times. The chain has TRBV7-9 and TRBJ1-2; 8 bases match TRBD1. The trim removed 3 bases at V and 4 bases at J, leaving 10 bases unmatched. The CDR3 is 16 amino acids. Germline V gene sequence: CDR1 SEHNR, CDR2 FQNEAQ (reference sequence). This chain's CDR3 is CASSLSTGQGIYGYTF. Written as DNA, the CDR3 is TGTGCCAGCAGCTTGAGTACAGGACAGGGTATCTATGGCTACACCTTC. The full variable domain, with the rest looked up from reference TRBV7-9 and TRBJ1-2, is DTGVSQNPRHKITKRGQNVTFRCDPISEHNRLYWYRQTLGQGPEFLTYFQNEAQLEKSRLLSDRFSAERPKGSFSTLEIQRTEQGDSAMYLCASSLSTGQGIYGYTFGSGTRLTVV.

To note about this clone: This specimen includes other DNA sequences encoding the same CDR3. The genes are TRBV5-1 and TRBJ2-2; the match to TRBD1 covers 9 bases. The CDR3 contains 14 residues. CDR1 and CDR2 from the germline V gene are SGHRS and YFSETQ. The V gene end was trimmed by 5 bases and the J gene end by 5 bases; junction bases not matched to a gene: 4. Here the CDR3 DNA reads TGCGCCAGCAGTAACGGACAGGGGACCGGGGAGCTGTTTTTT. It translates to CASSNGQGTGELFF. The full variable domain, rest sourced from reference TRBV5-1 and TRBJ2-2, is KAGVTQTPRYLIKTRGQQVTLSCSPISGHRSVSWYQQTPGQGLQFLFEYFSETQRNKGNFPGRFSGRQFSNSRSEMNVSTLELGDSALYLCASSNGQGTGELFFGEGSRLTVL.

This sequence joins TRBV6-6 and TRBJ2-7; 9 bases are shared with TRBD1. V lost 3 bases to trimming and J lost 5 bases; unmatched junction nucleotides: 11. Germline assignment: CDR1 MNHNY and CDR2 SVGAGI (reference sequence). This CDR3 is 16 amino acids long. CDR3 protein: CASSYSSGQGNNEQYF. The CDR3 region has the DNA TGTGCCAGCAGTTATTCCTCGGGACAGGGAAACAACGAGCAGTACTTC.

This rearrangement joins TRBV5-8 to TRBJ1-1; possibly TRBD1 for D (5 bases). Trimming took off 4 bases at V and 2 bases at J, with 15 bases between the two ends. The CDR3 loop spans 15 amino acids. Germline CDR1 and CDR2: SGHTS and YDEGEE. CDR3 residues: CASSLVGGTNTEAFF. Written as DNA, the CDR3 is TGTGCCAGCAGCCTAGTCGGGGGGACTAACACTGAAGCTTTCTTT.

Regarding this clone: One end of the junction does not line up with germline, which may come from a read error. This chain uses TRBV6-1 with TRBJ2-7; D remains unclear. The CDR3 is made up of 16 amino acids. Germline loops: CDR1 MNHNS, CDR2 SASEGT. CDR3 sequence: CASGEPYRHATYEQYF. Written as DNA, the CDR3 is TGTGCCAGCGGTGAACCTTACCGACACGCCACCTACGAGCAGTACTTC.

The chain joins TRBV5-1 to TRBJ2-7, with 13 bases identical to TRBD2. CDR1 is SGHRS and CDR2 is YFSETQ in the germline V gene. The ends lost 3 bases at V and 2 bases at J; junction bases unmatched: 2. The CDR3 covers 15 residues. Written as DNA, the CDR3 is TGCGCCAGCAGCTGGACTAGCGGGAGAACCTACGAGCAGTACTTC. Amino acids: CASSWTSGRTYEQYF.

This clone showed up just once. This chain uses TRBV11-2 with TRBJ1-4; D is possibly TRBD1 (6 bases). The V end lost 0 bases, the J end lost 8 bases, and 16 bases lay between the germline ends. The CDR3 is 16 amino acids. CDR1 and CDR2 (germline): SGHAT, FQNNGV. The CDR3 nucleotides read TGTGCCAGCAGCTTAGATCGTCGCAGGGGTTGGGAAAAACTGTTTTTT. It yields the protein CASSLDRRRGWEKLFF.

The chain uses TRBV19 and TRBJ2-7, with TRBD2 identical over 8 bases. CDR3 length: 14 amino acids. J lost 5 bases, V lost 3 bases, and 6 bases had no gene match. The germline gives CDR1 LNHDA, CDR2 SQIVND (reference sequence). The CDR3 bases are TGTGCCAGTAGTATCCAAGCGGGAGTCCACGAGCAGTACTTC. Protein product: CASSIQAGVHEQYF. The full variable domain, rest sourced from reference TRBV19 and TRBJ2-7, is DGGITQSPKYLFRKEGQNVTLSCEQNLNHDAMYWYRQDPGQGLRLIYYSQIVNDFQKGDIAEGYSVSREKKESFPLTVTSAQKNPTAFYLCASSIQAGVHEQYFGPGTRLTVT.

This chain links TRBV29-1 with TRBJ1-2, with D unclear. Trimming took off 6 bases at V and 8 bases at J, with 13 bases between the two ends. Germline CDR1 and CDR2: SQVTM and ANQGSEA. This CDR3 has 11 amino acids. CDR3 sequence: CSVRETSGYTF. CDR3 in DNA: TGCAGCGTGCGGGAGACGAGCGGCTACACCTTC. Using reference TRBV29-1 and TRBJ1-2 for the parts outside the CDR3, the full variable domain is SAVISQKPSRDICQRGTSLTIQCQVDSQVTMMFWYRQQPGQSLTLIATANQGSEATYESGFVIDKFPISRPNLTFSTLTVSNMSPEDSSIYLCSVRETSGYTFGSGTRLTVV.

This sequence joins TRBV7-2 and TRBJ1-2; D remains ambiguous. Trimming took 2 bases from V and 1 from J, leaving 11 bases between them. Germline assignment: CDR1 SGHTA and CDR2 FQGNSA. The CDR3 loop spans 15 amino acids. The CDR3 sequence: CASSLNPYINYGYTF. CDR3 in DNA: TGTGCCAGCAGCTTAAACCCCTATATTAACTATGGCTACACCTTC. The full variable domain, its missing parts supplied by reference TRBV7-2 and TRBJ1-2, is GAGVSQSPSNKVTEKGKDVELRCDPISGHTALYWYRQSLGQGLEFLIYFQGNSAPDKSGLPSDRFSAERTGGSVSTLTIQRTQQEDSAVYLCASSLNPYINYGYTFGSGTRLTVV.

This chain links TRBV2 with TRBJ1-5, with 9 bases aligning to TRBD1. V shed 7 bases, J shed 6 bases, and the junction held 16 bases outside the gene matches. Germline loops: CDR1 SNHLY, CDR2 FYNNEI. The CDR3 totals 17 residues. The CDR3 reads CASNSALGTGSGQPQHF. The CDR3 DNA follows: TGTGCCAGCAATTCGGCCTTAGGGACAGGGTCCGGTCAGCCCCAGCATTTT.

This clone turned up a few times. This rearrangement joins TRBV27 to TRBJ1-5; possibly TRBD1 for D (5 bases). Germline-derived CDR1 and CDR2 are MNHEY and SMNVEV (reference sequence). CDR3 length: 19 amino acids. V was shortened by 2 bases and J by 0 bases, with 20 bases between the two germline ends. The CDR3 loop is CASSLKALPGLYSNQPQHF. The CDR3 DNA reads as TGTGCCAGCAGTTTAAAAGCGCTCCCGGGACTCTATAGCAATCAGCCCCAGCATTTT.

The J gene is TRBJ1-3, the V gene TRBV3-1 (or the pseudogene TRBV3-2); D is possibly TRBD1 (5 bases). Trimming removed 3 bases at V and 1 base at J, with 13 bases between. The CDR3 length is 16 residues. Germline-derived CDR1 and CDR2 are LGHDT and YNNKEL (reference sequence). CDR3 loop: CASSQRQFISGNTIYF. CDR3 DNA sequence: TGTGCCAGCAGCCAGCGACAGTTTATTTCTGGAAACACCATATATTTT.

The chain links TRBV4-1 to TRBJ2-1; a weak D match, TRBD1 (5 bases). The V end lost 2 bases, the J end lost 3 bases, and 8 bases lay between the germline ends. Germline CDR1 reads MGHRA; CDR2 reads YSYEKL. CDR3 length: 14 amino acids. CDR3 region: CASSQTQGYNEQFF. Here the CDR3 DNA reads TGCGCCAGCAGCCAAACCCAGGGCTACAATGAGCAGTTCTTC.

The genes are TRBV11-2 and TRBJ1-1, with D possibly being TRBD1 (5 bases). Trimming stripped 5 bases from V and 11 bases from J, with 12 bases between. Germline CDR1 SGHAT, CDR2 FQNNGV. The CDR3 has 11 amino acids. The CDR3 DNA reads as TGTGCCAGCAGCCCCGGGGGAGATGCTTTCTTT. This encodes CASSPGGDAFF.

The gene calls are TRBV18 and TRBJ2-1; 11 positions match TRBD2. The CDR3 loop spans 15 amino acids. V lost 3 bases, J lost 8 bases, and 6 bases stayed unmatched. CDR1 is KGHSH and CDR2 is LQKENI in the germline V gene. CDR3 loop: CASSPTSGNRDEQFF. The DNA for the CDR3 is TGTGCCAGCTCACCGACTAGCGGGAATCGCGATGAGCAGTTCTTC.

The rearrangement links TRBV4-1 to TRBJ2-5; TRBD2 matches 12 bases. V was pared by 1 base and J by 5 bases, with 14 bases of the junction left unmatched. The CDR3 spans 19 residues. Germline V gene sequence: CDR1 MGHRA, CDR2 YSYEKL. CDR3 sequence: CASSQVGRASGGARETQYF. CDR3 bases: TGCGCCAGCAGCCAAGTGGGGAGGGCTAGCGGGGGGGCCAGGGAGACCCAGTACTTC.

The chain recombines TRBV6-5 with TRBJ2-7; D remains unclear. The V gene's germline CDR1 is MNHEY and CDR2 SVGAGI. The CDR3 is 13 amino acids. Trimming took 0 bases from V and 7 from J, leaving 10 bases between them. CDR3 nucleotide sequence: TGTGCCAGCAGTTACTCTGGCAATTATGAGCAGTACTTC. It encodes CASSYSGNYEQYF.

This chain's CDR3 is CASSLVLNTEAFF. The CDR3 nucleotides read TGTGCCAGCAGCTTAGTTCTAAACACTGAAGCTTTCTTT. The J gene is TRBJ1-1, the V gene TRBV7-2; D call uncertain. The CDR3 spans 13 residues. Trimming pared 1 base from V and 2 bases from J, leaving 5 bases between. Germline assignment: CDR1 SGHTA and CDR2 FQGNSA.

V gene TRBV5-1 combines with J gene TRBJ1-6; 9 bases agree with TRBD1. The length of the CDR3 is 16 residues. V lost 0 bases to trimming and J lost 9 bases; unmatched junction nucleotides: 7. Germline V gene sequence: CDR1 SGHRS, CDR2 YFSETQ. The CDR3 sequence: CASSLAGQGWGSPLHF. CDR3 coding DNA: TGCGCCAGCAGCTTGGCCGGACAGGGGTGGGGTTCACCCCTCCACTTT.

The chain recombines TRBV6-6 with TRBJ2-3; TRBD2 matches 7 bases. V dropped 2 bases and J dropped 4; count of bases not matched to a gene: 6. Germline CDR1 and CDR2: MNHNY and SVGAGI (reference sequence). CDR3 length equals 15 residues. The CDR3 DNA reads as TGTGCCAGCAGTTACAGGGCAGGGAGGGCAGATACGCAGTATTTT. Translated: CASSYRAGRADTQYF.

This clone was observed a few times. The chain links TRBV24-1 to TRBJ1-5, with TRBD1 matching over 8 bases. V shed 7 bases, J shed 8 bases, and the junction held 12 bases outside the gene matches. CDR3 length equals 15 residues. Germline CDR1 KGHDR, CDR2 SFDVKD. CDR3 sequence reads: CATRRTRTGRKPQHF. CDR3 sequence (DNA): TGTGCCACCAGGAGGACCAGGACAGGGAGAAAGCCCCAGCATTTT.

This clone was seen only once. The rearrangement uses TRBV19 and TRBJ2-1, with 14 bases matching TRBD2. After removal of 6 bases from V and 5 bases from J, the junction contained 6 bases not matched to a gene. This CDR3 is 16 amino acids long. In germline, CDR1 is LNHDA, CDR2 SQIVND (reference sequence). Written as DNA, the CDR3 is TGTGCCAGTAGAAGACTAGCGGGGGGGATCAACAATGAGCAGTTCTTC. It is translated as CASRRLAGGINNEQFF. Full variable domain (rest looked up from reference TRBV19 and TRBJ2-1): DGGITQSPKYLFRKEGQNVTLSCEQNLNHDAMYWYRQDPGQGLRLIYYSQIVNDFQKGDIAEGYSVSREKKESFPLTVTSAQKNPTAFYLCASRRLAGGINNEQFFGPGTRLTVL.